Listed below are T cell receptor beta chains from one sample, sequenced in a study of cytomegalovirus exposure and HLA in healthy donors. Clones were sequenced by immunoSEQ multiplex PCR, and TCRdb holds only the in-frame ones, with some missing. The table has more than 80,000 clones, roughly 70% seen once; the top ten hold roughly 2.9%. The sequencing input was PBMCs. Receptors were obtained from a male donor in good health and CMV-seropositive. The CDR3 runs from the conserved cysteine through the conserved F or W. The D gene is left open where the match is weak. Not every row has a clone size; where given, it reads once, few, many or a size class.

cdr3_aa	cdr3_nt	clone_size	v_call	j_call	d_call
CASSHTGPQETQYF	TGTGCCAGTAGTCATACAGGACCCCAAGAGACCCAGTACTTC	.	TRBV19	TRBJ2-5	.
CASSQNTGELFF	TGTGCCAGCAGCCAGAACACCGGGGAGCTGTTTTTT	.	TRBV9	TRBJ2-2	.
CASSSGTRNTGELFF	TGTGCCAGCAGTTCAGGGACACGCAACACCGGGGAGCTGTTTTTT	.	TRBV28	TRBJ2-2	.
CASGYSGRAAGELFF	TGTGCCAGCGGATATAGCGGGAGGGCCGCCGGGGAGCTGTTTTTT	.	TRBV6-6	TRBJ2-2	TRBD2
CASSYLGVNSNTEAFF	TGTGCCAGCAGTTACTTAGGGGTAAACTCGAACACTGAAGCTTTCTTT	few	TRBV6-5	TRBJ1-1	.
CSSSFASSSYEQYF	TGTTCCAGCAGCTTTGCCTCTAGCTCCTACGAGCAGTACTTC	.	TRBV7-9	TRBJ2-7	.
CASRIYRDPTYEQYF	TGTGCCAGCAGAATCTACAGGGACCCCACCTACGAGCAGTACTTC	.	TRBV6-5	TRBJ2-7	.
CASRYSRQVNTEAFF	TGTGCCAGCAGGTACTCCAGACAGGTGAACACTGAAGCTTTCTTT	once	TRBV5-8	TRBJ1-1	.
CSVAADYGTDTQYF	TGCAGCGTGGCGGCCGATTATGGCACAGATACGCAGTATTTT	.	TRBV29-1	TRBJ2-3	.
CASREGRALNSPLHF	TGTGCCAGCAGAGAGGGAAGAGCTCTTAATTCACCCCTCCACTTT	.	TRBV6-5	TRBJ1-6	.
CASSLQGSNEKLFF	TGTGCCAGCTCGCTACAGGGCTCTAATGAAAAACTGTTTTTT	.	TRBV18	TRBJ1-4	.
CASSQSGTSGSRDTQYF	TGTGCCAGCAGCCAGTCCGGGACTAGCGGGAGTCGGGATACGCAGTATTTT	.	TRBV7-6	TRBJ2-3	TRBD2
CASSFPSGGSDTQYF	TGTGCCAGCAGCTTCCCTAGCGGGGGGTCAGATACGCAGTATTTT	.	TRBV11-2	TRBJ2-3	TRBD2
CASSLEGAEQYF	TGTGCCAGCAGCTTAGAAGGGGCCGAGCAGTACTTC	.	TRBV11-1	TRBJ2-7	.
CASSLNTGGNEQYF	TGTGCCAGCTCACTTAATACAGGGGGCAACGAGCAGTACTTC	.	TRBV18	TRBJ2-7	TRBD1
CASSFSGLAGRPGELFF	TGTGCCAGCAGCTTCAGTGGACTAGCGGGTAGACCCGGGGAGCTGTTTTTT	.	TRBV7-8	TRBJ2-2	TRBD2
CASSQGPRLGDNEQFF	TGTGCCAGCTCGCAAGGCCCTAGACTAGGTGACAATGAGCAGTTCTTC	.	TRBV18	TRBJ2-1	.
CASSLEAGTYEQYF	TGTGCCAGCAGTCTTGAGGCAGGGACCTACGAGCAGTACTTC	.	TRBV28	TRBJ2-7	.
CASSRGDTGGAGQPQHF	TGTGCCAGTAGTAGGGGAGATACAGGGGGCGCGGGGCAGCCCCAGCATTTT	.	TRBV19	TRBJ1-5	TRBD1
CASSVVVSGTETQYF	TGTGCCAGCAGCGTAGTTGTTAGCGGGACGGAGACCCAGTACTTC	.	TRBV9	TRBJ2-5	TRBD2
CASSMGGQTYEQYF	TGTGCCAGTAGTATGGGGGGACAGACCTACGAGCAGTACTTC	.	TRBV19	TRBJ2-7	.
CASGSSTDTQYF	TGTGCCAGCGGCAGTAGCACAGATACGCAGTATTTT	.	TRBV28	TRBJ2-3	.
CASSPETGSYEQYF	TGTGCCAGTAGCCCGGAAACAGGATCCTACGAGCAGTACTTC	.	TRBV19	TRBJ2-7	.
CASSVGQGDNSPLNF	TGTGCCAGCAGTGTAGGACAGGGGGATAATTCACCCCTCAACTTT	.	TRBV6-4	TRBJ1-6	TRBD1
CSSQGIFHEQYF	TGTTCCAGCCAGGGGATTTTCCACGAGCAGTACTTC	few	TRBV7-9	TRBJ2-7	.
CASNRGQATNQPQHF	TGTGCCAGCAATCGGGGACAGGCTACAAATCAGCCCCAGCATTTT	.	TRBV2	TRBJ1-5	TRBD1
CASSPRQTPTDTQYF	TGTGCCAGCAGTCCCCGACAGACACCCACAGATACGCAGTATTTT	.	TRBV27	TRBJ2-3	.
CASSQGASGTYEQYF	TGTGCCAGCAGCCAAGGGGCTAGCGGGACCTACGAGCAGTACTTC	.	TRBV4-2	TRBJ2-7	TRBD2
CASRTGEETQYF	TGTGCCAGCAGAACAGGGGAAGAGACCCAGTACTTC	few	TRBV6-5	TRBJ2-5	TRBD1
CASSSGLAGVGYEQYF	TGTGCCAGCAGCAGCGGGCTAGCGGGGGTGGGGTACGAGCAGTACTTC	few	TRBV7-2	TRBJ2-7	TRBD2
CATRSSATNEKLFF	TGTGCCACCCGTAGCAGTGCAACTAATGAAAAACTGTTTTTT	.	TRBV15	TRBJ1-4	.
CASSLVGGGNKNIQYF	TGTGCCAGCAGTTTAGTGGGCGGGGGTAATAAAAACATTCAGTACTTC	once	TRBV28	TRBJ2-4	TRBD2
CASSEGYRQGGNQPQHF	TGTGCCAGCAGTGAAGGGTATCGACAGGGCGGCAATCAGCCCCAGCATTTT	.	TRBV2	TRBJ1-5	TRBD1
CASSLDRGYYEQYF	TGTGCCAGCAGCTTAGACAGGGGGTACTACGAGCAGTACTTC	.	TRBV7-3	TRBJ2-7	TRBD1
CASSTDRGGNQPQHF	TGTGCCAGCAGTACGGACAGGGGGGGGAATCAGCCCCAGCATTTT	.	TRBV6-5	TRBJ1-5	TRBD1
CASSQLAAPTDTQYF	TGTGCCAGCAGTCAACTAGCGGCTCCCACAGATACGCAGTATTTT	.	TRBV6-5	TRBJ2-3	TRBD2
CASSLGDRGYGYTF	TGCGCCAGCAGCTTGGGGGACAGGGGCTATGGCTACACCTTC	.	TRBV5-1	TRBJ1-2	TRBD1
CASSLASIISRPQHF	TGTGCCAGCAGCTTGGCTAGTATAATCAGCAGGCCCCAGCATTTT	.	TRBV5-8	TRBJ1-5	.
CASSLTGPGANVLTF	TGTGCCAGCAGTTTAACAGGGCCTGGGGCCAACGTCCTGACTTTC	.	TRBV28	TRBJ2-6	.
CASGPAGGYEQYF	TGTGCTAGTGGGCCAGCGGGAGGTTACGAGCAGTACTTC	.	TRBV12-5	TRBJ2-7	TRBD2
CASSQDDAGLYNEQFF	TGCGCCAGCAGCCAAGATGACGCAGGGCTCTACAATGAGCAGTTCTTC	few	TRBV4-1	TRBJ2-1	.
CAWRTGGEAFF	TGTGCCTGGAGGACAGGAGGTGAAGCTTTCTTT	.	TRBV30	TRBJ1-1	.
CASSPRTASLTYEQYF	TGTGCCAGCTCACCCCGGACAGCCAGCCTTACCTACGAGCAGTACTTC	.	TRBV18	TRBJ2-7	.
CASSTRGQGSQPQHF	TGTGCCAGTAGTACACGGGGACAGGGGAGCCAGCCCCAGCATTTT	few	TRBV19	TRBJ1-5	TRBD1
CAIGPGGSSYEQYF	TGTGCCATCGGCCCGGGGGGGAGCTCCTACGAGCAGTACTTC	.	TRBV10-3	TRBJ2-7	TRBD2
CASSLLPSGSSEQYF	TGCGCCAGCAGCTTGCTCCCTAGCGGGAGTTCCGAGCAGTACTTC	once	TRBV5-1	TRBJ2-7	TRBD2
CASSLDRRLTGAGNTIYF	TGTGCCAGCAGCTTAGACCGGAGACTTACAGGGGCAGGAAACACCATATATTTT	.	TRBV7-9	TRBJ1-3	TRBD1
CASSTLTGPQTGELFF	TGTGCCAGCAGCACTTTAACAGGGCCCCAGACCGGGGAGCTGTTTTTT	.	TRBV5-6	TRBJ2-2	.
CASSETSWRSFYNEQFF	TGTGCCAGCAGCGAGACTAGCTGGCGGTCTTTCTACAATGAGCAGTTCTTC	.	TRBV9	TRBJ2-1	TRBD2
CASSPKGLAGAGANVLTF	TGTGCCAGCAGCCCAAAGGGACTAGCGGGAGCTGGGGCCAACGTCCTGACTTTC	.	TRBV7-9	TRBJ2-6	TRBD2
CASGTGEYSSSYNSPLNF	TGCGCCAGCGGGACAGGGGAATATAGCTCCTCCTATAATTCACCCCTCAACTTT	.	TRBV5-1	TRBJ1-6	TRBD1